This T cell receptor beta chain was found in a study of T cell responses to AZD1222 COVID-19 vaccine (dated by TCRdb to the early 2020s). About the full investigation: AZD1222 recipients given second doses at about 4 weeks or at about 12 weeks were pooled, since spike-specific TCR depth and breadth were not found to differ between the two schedules. Trial participants were enrolled into age subgroups of 18-55, 56-69 and 70-plus years, which contained around 140, 26 and 57 TCR-sequenced participants, respectively. A total of around 240 trial participants underwent TCR sequencing, of whom some 200 had received two doses of AZD1222 and roughly 26 had received two doses of the MenACWY control vaccine. Study-wide findings and limitations: Because no samples from the day 14 peak response were available, repertoires could be characterized only after the peak T cell response. The 56-69-year group was small, and its depth increase did not reach significance, likely because of low power. The whole spike protein was spanned by vaccine-associated CD4 TCRs, and dominant responses were seen in regions 160-218 and 743-854. A significant rise in spike-specific TCR breadth and depth was observed after two AZD1222 doses relative to day 0 and relative to MenACWY recipients. Conclusions about previously exposed vaccinees are limited because only five to seven AZD1222 recipients were SARS-CoV-2 seropositive at baseline. Participants were mostly white British, with more females than males. The authors suggested clonal diversity may have been underestimated. Reportedly, close to half of the unique spike-specific TCRs recognized epitopes lying outside the regions that are mutated in the B.1.351 and B.1.1.7 variants.

There are 18 amino acids in the CDR3, from cysteine to phenylalanine inclusive. This entry keeps only the CDR3 DNA: 54 bases, framed from base 1. Compared with germline, V lacks 4 bases and J lacks 2 bases; bases without a gene match: 11. The germline V gene (reference sequence) gives CDR1 as SGHNT and CDR2 as YYREEE. Explained via the paper, the time point label denotes: baseline before first vaccination. The vaccinee samples were drawn from two UK trials, COV001 and COV002, one of which was a single-blind randomized controlled phase 2/3 trial testing AZD1222 (ChAdOx1 nCoV-19) in healthy adults. For TCRbeta chain sequencing, PBMC samples from trial participants were taken at day 0 and at day 28 after the second dose. Details on this clone: Its antigen specificity is not known. Per-base qualities were not stored, and no clone one base away is much larger.

The CDR3 regions of human TCRbeta chains were analyzed by immunosequencing. The authors' pipeline ran thus. TCRs in the repertoires were compared against a reference library of SARS-CoV-2-specific TCRs that had been generated with the MIRA antigen-specificity platform. Breadth was defined as the fraction of unique TCRs that were SARS-CoV-2-associated, and depth was defined as the fraction of total T cells that were SARS-CoV-2-associated. Using the MIRA data, each spike-specific TCR was mapped to the spike region that the TCR reacts to and placed in a CD4 or CD8 class. Log10-transformed breadth and depth values were compared by one-way ANOVA with Sidak's multiple comparisons tests. TCRdb retrieved this table from immuneACCESS and kept in-frame rearrangements only. Not all clones are present; in checked studies, unresolved V genes account for under half, and no reason is known for the remainder. That table supplies the V and J calls and clone size; D and trimming were determined from the DNA. A total of 100,000 to 150,000 clones appear in this sample, 88% of them only once. The biggest ten clones account for under 9% of the sample.

This sample comprised peripheral blood, obtained on day 0 of AZD1222 vaccination. The V and J segments used are TRBV5-4 and TRBJ2-6; 8 junctional bases match TRBD1. The clonotype originates from an adult in good health. The bases are TGTGCCAGCAGCCCGGCGGGGACAGGCTCTCCTGGGGCCAACGTCCTGACTTTC. Its translation reads: CASSPAGTGSPGANVLTF.